The clone carrying this T cell receptor beta chain was observed a handful of times. What it binds is not known. V dropped 4 bases and J dropped 1 base, with 5 bases sitting between them. From germline, CDR1 is SNHLY and CDR2 FYNNEI. This CDR3 comprises 13 residues. Time point indicated: newly diagnosed GD, antithyroid drugs for less than 3 months. Making the TCR library involved RNA that had been extracted from PBMCs. These data originate in a study of regulatory T cells in long-lasting Graves disease. Study information: Graves' patients, newly diagnosed, had taken antithyroid drugs under 3 months.

Broader study findings: Since the sample size was small, accuracy may have been reduced.

Arm-PCR of CDR3 regions and iRepertoire HTBI primers were used to build TCR beta libraries. TCRdb redid the calling of the multiplex PCR reads with MiXCR, one entry per CDR3 protein. The sample consists of hundreds of thousands of distinct CDR3 sequences, 15% to 20% of them appearing once. These data were likewise used in another study, on T cells in Graves' hyperthyroidism and ophthalmopathy. As that report states: Clinical symptoms, serum thyroxine, TRAb, thyroid ultrasound and orbital computed tomography informed diagnoses. A first-round RT-PCR of the TCR CDR3 used the HTBI primer set.

This material consisted of peripheral blood mononuclear cells (PBMCs), taken at new diagnosis, from a patient treated with antithyroid drugs. The chain is built from TRBV2 and TRBJ2-4, with unresolved D. The sequence came from a man between 18 and 29 years old with Graves disease. The CDR3 here is CASSVYAKNIQYF. Written as DNA, the CDR3 is TGTGCCAGCAGTGTATACGCCAAAAACATTCAGTACTTC.